One and the same sample provided the 15 T cell receptor beta chains below, sequenced in a study of beta chain features in type 1 diabetes. The entirety of the isolated RNA underwent reverse transcription, so expressed TCRB transcripts were sequenced. The table came from immunoSEQ multiplex PCR; TCRdb's copy has only in-frame clones and leaves some out. The sample includes 850,000 to 900,000 clones, roughly 17% of them seen just once. Sequencing was done on a sample of naive CD4+ T cells from blood. Receptors were obtained from a woman in her late teens or twenties in good health.

The CDR3 region has the DNA TGTGCCAGCTCACCGCGCCTGAGTGAGACCCAGTACTTC. It translates to CASSPRLSETQYF. The chain couples TRBV18 to TRBJ2-5, with D uncertain. Germline V gene sequence: CDR1 KGHSH, CDR2 LQKENI. This CDR3 is built from 13 residues. V lost 3 bases and J lost 5, with 10 bases in between.

J is TRBJ2-2 and V is TRBV7-9; D gene unclear. Germline CDR1 and CDR2: SEHNR and FQNEAQ (reference sequence). The CDR3 runs to 13 residues. The V end lost 5 bases, the J end lost 4 bases, and 8 bases lay between the germline ends. CDR3: CASSEWPTGELFF. As DNA, the CDR3 is TGTGCCAGCAGCGAATGGCCCACCGGGGAGCTGTTTTTT.

The rearrangement uses TRBV21-1 and TRBJ1-2. TRBV21-1 is a recognized pseudogene. The CDR3 has 16 amino acids. The CDR3 DNA reads as TGTGCCAGCAGCAAAGTGCGTCGGGGCATTAACTATGGCTACACCTTC. Protein sequence: CASSKVRRGINYGYTF.

This rearrangement joins TRBV2 to TRBJ2-5; 11 bases map to TRBD2. The CDR3 contains 16 residues. Unmatched junction bases numbered 5, after V lost 0 bases and J lost 5 bases. The germline CDR1 and CDR2 sequences are SNHLY and FYNNEI. CDR3 residues: CASSEATSGRGETQYF. CDR3 coding DNA: TGTGCCAGCAGTGAAGCCACTAGCGGGAGAGGCGAGACCCAGTACTTC.

The chain is built from TRBV28 and TRBJ2-4; 8 positions match TRBD2. Looked up from germline, CDR1 is MDHEN and CDR2 is SYDVKM. Losses at the gene ends were 7 bases for V and 3 bases for J; bases not matched to a gene: 11. There are 16 residues in the CDR3. The CDR3: CASIAQRESGKNIQYF. The CDR3 nucleotides are TGTGCCAGCATAGCCCAGCGGGAGTCGGGCAAAAACATTCAGTACTTC.

This chain links TRBV29-1 with TRBJ2-3; weak D call: TRBD2 (6 bases). V dropped 6 bases and J dropped 4 bases, with 11 bases sitting between them. Germline lookup yields CDR1 SQVTM and CDR2 ANQGSEA. CDR3 length: 12 residues. CDR3 in DNA: TGCAGCGTCGCAACTAGCTCAGATACGCAGTATTTT. Translating gives CSVATSSDTQYF.

This clone was observed a handful of times. The chain recombines TRBV28 with TRBJ2-7; no definite D call. V gave up 3 bases and J gave up 3 bases, with 12 bases separating them. CDR3 length: 14 residues. In germline, CDR1 is MDHEN, CDR2 SYDVKM. The CDR3: CASSFVGNHYEQYF. CDR3 nucleotide sequence: TGTGCCAGCAGTTTTGTGGGGAATCACTACGAGCAGTACTTC.

The chain is built from TRBV19 and TRBJ2-2; 9 bases fit TRBD2. The V gene end was trimmed by 5 bases and the J gene end by 2 bases; junction bases not matched to a gene: 12. The CDR3 contains 18 residues. Germline CDR1 LNHDA, CDR2 SQIVND (reference sequence). CDR3 residues: CASSAWFSGSFNTGELFF. CDR3 sequence (DNA): TGTGCCAGTAGTGCTTGGTTTAGCGGGAGTTTTAACACCGGGGAGCTGTTTTTT. Full variable domain (outside the CDR3, taken from reference TRBV19 and TRBJ2-2): DGGITQSPKYLFRKEGQNVTLSCEQNLNHDAMYWYRQDPGQGLRLIYYSQIVNDFQKGDIAEGYSVSREKKESFPLTVTSAQKNPTAFYLCASSAWFSGSFNTGELFFGEGSRLTVL.

A note on this clone: Other DNA sequences in the sample encode the same CDR3. This chain connects TRBV7-3 to TRBJ2-1, with 10 bases aligning to TRBD2. Germline CDR1 is SGHTA and CDR2 is FQGTGA. The CDR3 consists of 15 residues. Trimming removed 4 bases from V and 2 bases from J; junction bases left unmatched: 2. Written as DNA, the CDR3 is TGTGCCAGCAGCTCGACTAGCGGGCCCTACAATGAGCAGTTCTTC. Translating gives CASSSTSGPYNEQFF.

The genes are TRBV14 and TRBJ1-2; 8 positions agree with TRBD1. Germline V gives CDR1 SGHDN, CDR2 FVKESK. This CDR3 contains 14 residues. The V and J ends lost 3 bases and 4 bases, in that order; junction bases with no gene match: 4. The DNA of the CDR3 is TGTGCCAGCAGCCAGTGGACAGGGCCCTATGGCTACACCTTC. It codes for CASSQWTGPYGYTF.

The J gene is TRBJ2-5, the V gene TRBV5-1, with D unresolved. Per the germline V gene, CDR1 is SGHRS and CDR2 is YFSETQ. V was pared by 2 bases and J by 5 bases, with 10 bases between. The CDR3 has 13 residues. The CDR3 bases are TGCGCCAGCAGCTTCCAAAGCCCGGAGACCCAGTACTTC. This translates into CASSFQSPETQYF.

This rearrangement joins TRBV19 to TRBJ1-2, with D perhaps TRBD1 (6 bases). The CDR3 is 14 amino acids. The germline gives CDR1 LNHDA, CDR2 SQIVND (reference sequence). V was cut by 6 bases and J by 2 bases, with 13 bases left in between. Written as DNA, the CDR3 is TGTGCCAGTAGACAGGGTACGGGGAACTATGGCTACACCTTC. It specifies CASRQGTGNYGYTF. The full variable domain, with the rest looked up from reference TRBV19 and TRBJ1-2, is DGGITQSPKYLFRKEGQNVTLSCEQNLNHDAMYWYRQDPGQGLRLIYYSQIVNDFQKGDIAEGYSVSREKKESFPLTVTSAQKNPTAFYLCASRQGTGNYGYTFGSGTRLTVV.

This clone was detected only a few times. This rearrangement joins TRBV6-1 to TRBJ1-2; the match to TRBD1 covers 7 bases. Germline V gives CDR1 MNHNS, CDR2 SASEGT. V was clipped by 3 bases and J by 0 bases; unmatched bases: 1. The CDR3 is made up of 14 amino acids. CDR3 DNA sequence: TGTGCCAGCAGTGAGGGACAGACTAACTATGGCTACACCTTC. Protein sequence: CASSEGQTNYGYTF.

For the CDR3, the DNA is TGCAGCGTCGGGAGACTAGCGGGAGAGGGCCTCGACAATGAGCAGTTCTTC. It specifies CSVGRLAGEGLDNEQFF. The chain couples TRBV29-1 to TRBJ2-1, with 12 bases aligning to TRBD2. The CDR3 has 17 amino acids. Germline-derived CDR1 and CDR2 are SQVTM and ANQGSEA. The V segment lost 6 bases and the J segment 5 bases; nucleotides outside the gene matches: 14.

V gene TRBV5-1 combines with J gene TRBJ1-2; 7 bases align to TRBD1. The CDR3 consists of 15 residues. Losses at the gene ends were 4 bases for V and 1 base for J; bases not matched to a gene: 7. CDR1 is SGHRS and CDR2 is YFSETQ in the germline V gene. Written as DNA, the CDR3 is TGCGCCAGCAGCCTACCGGGACAGATTAACTATGGCTACACCTTC. This encodes CASSLPGQINYGYTF.